This is a list of T cell receptor beta chains from one sample in a study of blood T cells in healthy people across ages. Each CDR3 protein gets one entry after TCRdb re-called the 5' RACE reads with MiXCR. The data hold 980,000 or so distinct CDR3 sequences, with roughly 43% observed a single time. The sample consisted of blood. The receptors were sampled from a man aged 30-40 years in good health. The conserved cysteine and the conserved F or W are not part of the CDR3 here.

>TRBV5-1|TRBJ1-2
ASSLDGRYGYT
>TRBV5-1|TRBJ1-2
ASSLGTGVGGYT
>TRBV20-1|TRBJ1-5
SVTFGGVNQPQH
>TRBV20-1|TRBJ1-6
STSGGDVYNSPLH
>TRBV3-1|TRBJ1-2
ASSQGTGRAYGYT
>TRBV7-8|TRBJ2-7
ATTAVFVGYEQY
>TRBV5-1|TRBJ2-3
ASRGGLNTDTQY
>TRBV7-3|TRBJ1-1
ASSSHAAQGRTEAF
>TRBV29-1|.
SVEDGGREQY
>TRBV9|TRBJ2-3
ASSVANSGGGTDTQY
>TRBV18|TRBJ1-4
ASSPPSSLEKLF
>TRBV5-1|TRBJ2-1
ASGLAGGEQF
>TRBV12-3/TRBV12-4|TRBJ1-6
ASRFQDRGSPLH